These 31 T cell receptor beta chains came from one sample sequenced in a study of shared clonotypes between healthy human individuals. Repertoires were generated with immunoSEQ multiplex PCR, while TCRdb's copy carries only in-frame clones and drops some. This sample has about a million clones, with approximately 70% found just once. Sequenced material: memory CD4+ T cells sorted from blood. The subset here: CD45RA-negative fraction. These receptors were collected from a man aged 18 to 29 in good health.

The gene calls are TRBV5-1 and TRBJ1-1; D ambiguous. Looked up from germline, CDR1 is SGHRS and CDR2 is YFSETQ. The CDR3 has 16 residues. The ends were cut back, 0 bases at V and 0 bases at J, with 12 bases in the middle. CDR3 loop: CASSLGQTVVNTEAFF. The CDR3 nucleotides read TGCGCCAGCAGCTTGGGGCAGACCGTTGTGAACACTGAAGCTTTCTTT.

V is TRBV5-1 and J is TRBJ2-1; 10 bases fit TRBD2. Looked up from germline, CDR1 is SGHRS and CDR2 is YFSETQ. With 0 bases clipped from V and 4 bases from J, the junction kept 1 base outside the gene matches. This CDR3 has 15 residues. CDR3 region: CASSLAGLAYNEQFF. The CDR3 DNA is TGCGCCAGCAGCTTGGCGGGACTAGCGTACAATGAGCAGTTCTTC.

This clone was counted ten times or more. The chain has TRBV2 and TRBJ1-1; D is ambiguous. Trimming shortened V by 5 bases and J by 4 bases, and 14 bases separated the two germline ends. CDR1 and CDR2 from the germline V gene are SNHLY and FYNNEI. This CDR3 region has 14 residues. CDR3 sequence (DNA): TGTGCCAGCAGTAACAGCCTTAGGACCACTGAAGCTTTCTTT. Its protein product is CASSNSLRTTEAFF.

This chain uses TRBV7-2 with TRBJ2-7; a possible D gene is TRBD1 (7 bases). The germline V and J ends were trimmed by 1 base and 5 bases, with 12 bases remaining between them. Germline CDR1 and CDR2: SGHTA and FQGNSA. This CDR3 contains 14 residues. Here the CDR3 DNA reads TGTGCCAGCAGCTTAGGGCAGGGGGGCCACGAGCAGTACTTC. Encoded protein: CASSLGQGGHEQYF.

As DNA, the CDR3 is TGTGCCAGCAGCGGGGACGCCGCGAACACCGGGGAGCTGTTTTTT. Protein product: CASSGDAANTGELFF. The chain couples TRBV7-3 to TRBJ2-2; either TRBD1 or TRBD2 may fit D (5 bases each). Germline-derived CDR1 and CDR2 are SGHTA and FQGTGA. V lost 5 bases, J lost 0 bases, and 10 bases lay in between. The length of the CDR3 is 15 residues.

Written as DNA, the CDR3 is TGTGCCTGGAGTCAGGGTAGCTCCTACGAGCAGTACTTC. Translated: CAWSQGSSYEQYF. The chain joins TRBV30 to TRBJ2-7; D perhaps matches TRBD1 (5 bases). Looked up from germline, CDR1 is GTSNPN and CDR2 is SVGIG (reference sequence). The CDR3 sequence is 13 residues long. Trimming shortened V by 2 bases and J by 0 bases, and 8 bases separated the two germline ends.

This chain joins TRBV10-3 and TRBJ2-7; D is perhaps TRBD1 or TRBD2 (5 bases each). This CDR3 spans 15 amino acids. V lost 2 bases to trimming and J lost 1 base, with 12 bases between them. The V gene's germline CDR1 is ENHRY and CDR2 SYGVKD. CDR3 residues: CAISETRGESYEQYF. Written as DNA, the CDR3 is TGTGCCATCAGTGAGACTCGGGGCGAATCCTACGAGCAGTACTTC.

This clone was found a few times. This chain connects TRBV28 to TRBJ2-1, with a weak D call TRBD2 (5 bases). Trimming took 8 bases from V and 3 from J, leaving 8 bases between them. The germline CDR1 and CDR2 sequences are MDHEN and SYDVKM. CDR3 size: 12 residues. In nucleotides, the CDR3 is TGTGCCAGCCAGCGGCGCTACAATGAGCAGTTCTTC. Its translation is CASQRRYNEQFF.

This sequence joins TRBV5-1 and TRBJ1-2, with 7 bases matching TRBD1. Per germline, CDR1 SGHRS and CDR2 YFSETQ. This CDR3 has 16 residues. V gave up 0 bases and J gave up 8 bases; unmatched junction bases: 13. The CDR3 protein is CASSLGDSLWGRGYTF. In DNA form, the CDR3 reads TGCGCCAGCAGCTTGGGGGACAGCCTTTGGGGACGCGGCTACACCTTC.

This chain connects TRBV30 to TRBJ2-7; 7 bases agree with TRBD2. V lost 4 bases, J lost 2 bases, and 11 bases stayed unmatched. In germline, CDR1 is GTSNPN, CDR2 SVGIG (reference sequence). There are 15 residues in the CDR3. The DNA for the CDR3 is TGTGCCTGGAATGGGAGGGGACGGATCACCTACGAGCAGTACTTC. Its protein product is CAWNGRGRITYEQYF.

This clone has at least ten counts. V is TRBV11-3 and J is TRBJ2-1; the D is unclear. CDR3 length: 13 residues. CDR1 and CDR2 (germline): SGHNT, YENEEA. V lost 3 bases and J 8 bases, leaving 11 bases between the germline ends. The CDR3 nucleotides are TGTGCCAGCAGCTTTGGCAAGGCCCATGAGCAGTTCTTC. The encoded protein is CASSFGKAHEQFF.

The J gene is TRBJ2-5, the V gene TRBV7-2, with D uncertain. The CDR3 length is 13 residues. The ends were cut back, 3 bases at V and 5 bases at J, with 10 bases in the middle. Germline-derived CDR1 and CDR2 are SGHTA and FQGNSA. CDR3 in amino acids: CASSFPSEETQYF. The DNA for the CDR3 is TGTGCCAGCAGCTTCCCTTCCGAGGAGACCCAGTACTTC. Variable domain in full (rest from reference TRBV7-2 and TRBJ2-5): GAGVSQSPSNKVTEKGKDVELRCDPISGHTALYWYRQSLGQGLEFLIYFQGNSAPDKSGLPSDRFSAERTGGSVSTLTIQRTQQEDSAVYLCASSFPSEETQYFGPGTRLLVL.

The chain recombines TRBV18 with TRBJ2-1; 9 positions agree with TRBD2. The CDR3 has 15 amino acids. V lost 0 bases to trimming and J lost 6 bases; unmatched junction nucleotides: 3. The germline CDR1 and CDR2 sequences are KGHSH and LQKENI. CDR3: CASSPPSGRSNEQFF. The CDR3 coding sequence is TGTGCCAGCTCACCACCGAGCGGGAGGAGCAATGAGCAGTTCTTC.

The chain uses TRBV10-3 and TRBJ1-1; a possible D gene is TRBD1 (5 bases). Trimming shortened V by 7 bases and J by 6 bases, and 21 bases separated the two germline ends. Germline V gives CDR1 ENHRY, CDR2 SYGVKD. This CDR3 is 15 amino acids long. CDR3 DNA: TGTGCCATCAACGAAGGGAGGGACCTCGACTCTGAAGCTTTCTTT. Amino acid sequence: CAINEGRDLDSEAFF.

Note on this clone: The sample contains more than one DNA sequence encoding this CDR3. The V and J genes are TRBV5-1 and TRBJ2-3; the match to TRBD2 covers 7 bases. Germline assignment: CDR1 SGHRS and CDR2 YFSETQ. This CDR3 is built from 15 residues. V shed 0 bases, J shed 3 bases, and the junction held 4 bases outside the gene matches. CDR3 nucleotide sequence: TGCGCCAGCAGCTTGGTGGGGAGGGGAACAGATACGCAGTATTTT. Encoded protein: CASSLVGRGTDTQYF.

This rearrangement joins TRBV7-8 to TRBJ1-5; D is undetermined. CDR1 and CDR2 from the germline V gene are SGHVS and FQNEAQ. Trimming took 1 base from V and 10 from J, leaving 11 bases between them. The CDR3 has 13 amino acids. CDR3 nucleotides: TGTGCCAGCAGCTTAGTTTATGATTCACCCCAGCATTTT. This sequence encodes CASSLVYDSPQHF.

This chain links TRBV29-1 with TRBJ2-1; 10 bases are a match to TRBD2. The CDR3 spans 16 residues. Germline CDR1 SQVTM, CDR2 ANQGSEA. V lost 4 bases and J lost 5; bases outside the gene matches: 11. The CDR3 protein is CSVGIGTSGTHNEQFF. CDR3 nucleotides: TGCAGCGTTGGGATCGGAACTAGCGGGACTCACAATGAGCAGTTCTTC.

This clone turned up a few times. The same CDR3 also results from other DNA sequences found in this sample. The gene calls are TRBV7-9 and TRBJ2-7; unclear D gene. This CDR3 region has 11 residues. Trimming left V 5 bases short and J 0 bases short, with 2 bases between. CDR1 is SEHNR, CDR2 FQNEAQ, per germline (reference sequence). CDR3 in DNA: TGTGCCAGCAGCCTCTCCTACGAGCAGTACTTC. Translation: CASSLSYEQYF.

Here the CDR3 DNA reads TGCAGCGTTGAATTATTAGGAAACATTCAGTACTTC. Its protein product is CSVELLGNIQYF. The rearrangement joins TRBV29-1 to TRBJ2-4; D remains ambiguous. Germline V CDR1 and CDR2: SQVTM, ANQGSEA. V was trimmed by 2 bases and J by 6 bases, leaving 8 bases between them. CDR3 length: 12 residues.

This clone came up once. This chain links TRBV12-5 with TRBJ2-1; either TRBD1 or TRBD2 may supply D (6 bases each). Between the trimmed V and J ends, which lost 6 bases and 3 bases, there was a span of 21 bases. The CDR3 spans 17 residues. Per the germline V gene, CDR1 is LGHNT and CDR2 is FRNRAP. The CDR3 protein is CASGDTQGMGLYNEQFF. CDR3 coding DNA: TGTGCTAGTGGCGATACACAGGGAATGGGACTCTACAATGAGCAGTTCTTC. The full variable domain, completed using reference TRBV12-5 and TRBJ2-1, is DARVTQTPRHKVTEMGQEVTMRCQPILGHNTVFWYRQTMMQGLELLAYFRNRAPLDDSGMPKDRFSAEMPDATLATLKIQPSEPRDSAVYFCASGDTQGMGLYNEQFFGPGTRLTVL.

The chain recombines TRBV6-5 with TRBJ2-3, with D maybe TRBD2 (5 bases). Germline CDR1 reads MNHEY; CDR2 reads SVGAGI. The CDR3 has 13 residues. Trimming cost V 6 bases and J 4 bases, with 11 bases left between them. CDR3: CASRTPGSDTQYF. CDR3 nucleotide sequence: TGTGCCAGCAGAACGCCGGGATCAGATACGCAGTATTTT.

The CDR3 DNA reads TGTGCCAGCAGCTTTAGCGGGAAGGGCGAGCAGTACTTC. Protein product: CASSFSGKGEQYF. The chain recombines TRBV7-2 with TRBJ2-7; 8 bases are shared with TRBD2. This CDR3 has 13 amino acids. Looked up from germline, CDR1 is SGHTA and CDR2 is FQGNSA. V shed 3 bases, J shed 6 bases, and the junction held 4 bases outside the gene matches. Full variable domain (remainder filled in from reference TRBV7-2 and TRBJ2-7): GAGVSQSPSNKVTEKGKDVELRCDPISGHTALYWYRQSLGQGLEFLIYFQGNSAPDKSGLPSDRFSAERTGGSVSTLTIQRTQQEDSAVYLCASSFSGKGEQYFGPGTRLTVT.

This clone was recorded a few times. This chain uses TRBV5-5 with TRBJ1-2; 10 bases are a match to TRBD1. CDR1 SGHKS and CDR2 YYEKEE come from the germline V gene (reference sequence). This CDR3 is built from 16 residues. J gave up 8 bases and V 2 bases, and 12 bases lay outside the gene matches. CDR3 loop: CASSLGLGTGDYGYTF. CDR3 DNA sequence: TGTGCCAGCAGCTTAGGATTGGGGACAGGGGATTACGGCTACACCTTC.

V gene TRBV2 combines with J gene TRBJ2-2; D is unclear. Per the germline V gene, CDR1 is SNHLY and CDR2 is FYNNEI. Deletions cut 4 bases from V and 8 bases from J, with 14 bases between. The length of the CDR3 is 14 residues. The CDR3 loop reads CASSGNTFSGELFF. The CDR3 nucleotides are TGTGCCAGCAGTGGGAATACGTTCTCAGGGGAGCTGTTTTTT.

This clone was detected once. The gene calls are TRBV2 and TRBJ2-7; 9 bases match TRBD1. The J segment lost 3 bases and the V segment lost 6 bases, leaving 9 bases of the junction unmatched. The germline V gene has CDR1 SNHLY and CDR2 FYNNEI. The CDR3 spans 15 residues. CDR3 sequence: CASSPRQGVGYEQYF. The CDR3 DNA sequence: TGTGCCAGCAGCCCACGACAGGGGGTAGGCTACGAGCAGTACTTC.

The CDR3 region has the DNA TGTGCCAGCAGCCCCCTTTCGGTGGGTGGAACAGATACGCAGTATTTT. Amino acid sequence: CASSPLSVGGTDTQYF. The chain links TRBV14 to TRBJ2-3; D is ambiguous. The V end lost 4 bases, the J end lost 3 bases, and 17 bases lay between the germline ends. This CDR3 has 16 amino acids. CDR1 is SGHDN and CDR2 is FVKESK in the germline V gene.

The sample holds many counts of this clone. The genes are TRBV5-6 and TRBJ2-3; 10 bases fit TRBD2. The junction had 6 bases not matched to a gene; V was cut back by 1 base and J by 4 bases. The germline CDR1 and CDR2 sequences are SGHDT and YYEEEE. The CDR3 spans 16 residues. The CDR3 DNA sequence: TGTGCCAGCAGCTTGTCAGCGGGAGGGATTCCAGATACGCAGTATTTT. It translates to CASSLSAGGIPDTQYF.

The table lists this clone with a count of one. This rearrangement joins TRBV25-1 to TRBJ1-1; D remains unclear. V lost 1 base and J 7 bases, leaving 4 bases between the germline ends. The CDR3 extends over 11 amino acids. The germline V gene encodes CDR1 MGHDK and CDR2 SYGVNS. CDR3 nucleotides: TGTGCCAGCAGTGAATCGGTTGAAGCTTTCTTT. It specifies CASSESVEAFF.

The chain joins TRBV7-9 to TRBJ1-4; D is undetermined. The CDR3 runs to 14 residues. Trimming shortened V by 5 bases and J by 5 bases, and 12 bases separated the two germline ends. Germline values: CDR1 SEHNR, CDR2 FQNEAQ (reference sequence). The CDR3 nucleotides read TGTGCCAGCAGCCCCGCGGGGATGAATGAAAAACTGTTTTTT. Residues: CASSPAGMNEKLFF.

This clone was picked up one time. This rearrangement joins TRBV5-6 to TRBJ2-7; D tentatively fits TRBD1 or TRBD2 (5 bases each). Germline V gene lookup returns CDR1 SGHDT and CDR2 YYEEEE. V was shortened by 3 bases and J by 6 bases, with 7 bases between the two germline ends. This CDR3 region has 11 residues. This CDR3 reads CASSWDVEQYF. DNA for the CDR3: TGTGCCAGCAGCTGGGACGTCGAGCAGTACTTC.

The chain couples TRBV5-1 to TRBJ2-5, with D maybe TRBD2 (7 bases). The ends were cut back, 0 bases at V and 4 bases at J, with 13 bases in the middle. Per the germline V gene, CDR1 is SGHRS and CDR2 is YFSETQ. The CDR3 is 15 residues long. The CDR3 sequence: CASSLAGGAGETQYF. The DNA for the CDR3 is TGCGCCAGCAGCTTGGCGGGGGGCGCCGGAGAGACCCAGTACTTC.